What follows is one T cell receptor beta chain and its context. Given a much more abundant clone one base away, this may be a read error. In TCRdb, the reads were re-called with MiXCR into one record per CDR3 protein. The table records around 210,000 distinct CDR3 sequences, around 6.2% of them present only once. The germline gives CDR1 MNHEY, CDR2 SVGEGT. This CDR3 region has 14 residues. This entry comes from a study of T cell repertoires in cytomegalovirus infection. The material sequenced was PBMCs. This receptor was taken from a human donor in good health (CMV status not recorded). Some clones in this sample may be carry-over from other donors' samples. The rearrangement links TRBV6-2 or TRBV6-3 to TRBJ1-2; the D gene is possibly TRBD1 (5 bases). CDR3 residues: CASRMQGRNSGYTF. The CDR3 DNA follows: TGTGCCAGCAGAATGCAGGGAAGGAACTCTGGCTACACCTTC.